A selection of T cell receptor beta chains follows, all from one sample in a study of vaccination and CD4 T cells after COVID-19. Their recognized antigens are unknown. Via MiXCR, TCRdb re-called the PCR reads, giving one row per CDR3 protein. The table lists around 20,000 distinct CDR3 sequences, about 64% of them singletons. Sequenced: CD4+ T cells from blood, cultured in vitro. Receptors originate from a human donor who had recovered from COVID-19. Both conserved end residues are trimmed from each CDR3.

v_call cdr3_aa
TRBV6-1 ASSEESQKSYEQY
TRBV5-1 ASTGAMWNTEAF
TRBV10-3 AISEGTGRRNQPQH
TRBV11-3 ASSPSGANTGELF
TRBV6-1 ASKRQGLNYGYT
TRBV7-2 ASSPTSGRGETQY
TRBV27 ASSLSRRLAGLPHTDTQY
TRBV6-2/TRBV6-3 ASSPGQGTYGYT
TRBV14 ASSHHQGTGTEAF
TRBV7-2 ASSSGTSSYEQY
TRBV5-1 ASSLGLAVQNKREQY
TRBV7-2 ASSPGLAGHIQY
TRBV6-5 ASSYRGREGETQY
TRBV5-1 ASSPQGQTNTEAF
TRBV20-1 SARDPNVVLYGYT
TRBV15 ATSRLEGGPTSPQH
TRBV12-3/TRBV12-4 ASSQTGGGTDTQY
TRBV27 ASSRQGSYEQY
TRBV23-1 ASSQSIRQNQY
TRBV12-3/TRBV12-4 ASSPRQGWHQPQH
TRBV23-1 ASSRDRHPYSNQPQH
TRBV7-2 ASVNTGANVLT
TRBV27 ASSLGTRRVNTQY
TRBV20-1 SARATGKAF
TRBV5-6 ASSFPGRADYGYT
TRBV11-2 ASSLGRGREETQY
TRBV20-1 SARDHQGSGNEQF
TRBV19 ASKIRDNSYEQY
TRBV7-8 ASSLRGVIDLYEQY
TRBV28 ASSFQGTEQY
TRBV20-1 SAPPGLDTQY
TRBV18 ASSPYRENTEAF
TRBV19 ASSMGQGAGEQY
TRBV6-1 ASSEDAAEETQY
TRBV30 AWRSPGRETQY
TRBV7-8 ASSPPRQSNTEAF
TRBV5-4 ASSHAGTEAHEQY
TRBV27 ASSSGLRNTGELF
TRBV6-1 ASRSLLAGVVAGELF
TRBV20-1 SARQDRGYSPLH
TRBV7-2 ASSPLRRVNEQF
TRBV2 ASSPPRTGRSNQPQH
TRBV5-1 ASSSLGGVSTDTQY
TRBV6-1 ASTGEVSGWRNQPQH
TRBV7-9 ASSLDAGGSKDTQY
TRBV7-2 ASSLTRDYNEQF
TRBV6-5 ASSLRETPETNNSPLH
TRBV21-1 ASSKKATGAGETQY
TRBV7-9 ASSIKGDGAKNIQY
TRBV28 ASSSFRLWGWQY
TRBV24-1 ATSDLGANTGELF
TRBV6-2/TRBV6-3 ATSDGGSSPLH